This TCR beta chain was documented in a study of OX40 agonist ivuxolimab in advanced cancers. Background on the study: Head and neck, renal cell, melanoma or hepatocellular carcinoma were the cancers that dose-escalation patients had. Enrollees could have had prior anti-PD-1, anti-PD-L1 or anti-CTLA-4 therapy, which approximately 40% had received.

The length of the CDR3 is 13 residues. CDR1 and CDR2 (germline): LNHDA, SQIVND (reference sequence). Trimming shortened V by 8 bases and J by 3 bases, and 13 bases separated the two germline ends. The assay was immunoSEQ multiplex PCR, and TCRdb's table has in-frame clones only and misses some. The data contain over 80,000 clones, 70% to 90% of them seen just once; the ten biggest clones take up around 4.5%. Sequences were derived from CD4+ or CD8+ T cells sorted from blood, sampled in a trial of the OX40 agonist ivuxolimab. The chain carries TRBV19 and TRBJ1-2; perhaps TRBD1 as D (5 bases). This TCR was recovered from an adult with an advanced solid tumor such as melanoma, head and neck, liver or kidney cancer. In nucleotides, the CDR3 is TGTGCCAGTTGGTGGGCGGGGGACTATGGCTACACCTTC. Amino acid sequence: CASWWAGDYGYTF.